Each of the 13 T cell receptor beta chains below was sequenced from the same sample in a study of T cells in Graves' hyperthyroidism and ophthalmopathy. TCR beta CDR3 region amplification was performed from RNA transcripts. The HTBI primer set served for first-round RT-PCR of the TCR CDR3. TCRdb re-called the multiplex PCR reads through MiXCR, storing one row per CDR3 protein. The sample consists of hundreds of thousands of distinct CDR3 sequences, over 15% of them appearing once. The sample comprised blood. The receptors originated from a woman aged 18-29 years with Graves' hyperthyroidism.

The gene calls are TRBV19 and TRBJ2-7; D tentatively fits TRBD1 or TRBD2 (7 bases each). This CDR3 has 15 amino acids. From germline, CDR1 is LNHDA and CDR2 SQIVND (reference sequence). Between the trimmed V and J ends, which lost 9 bases and 0 bases, there was a span of 18 bases. CDR3: CASRGGAGTSYEQYF. As DNA, the CDR3 is TGTGCCAGCAGGGGGGGGGCCGGTACCTCCTACGAGCAGTACTTC.

This clonotype was counted many times. This chain links TRBV20-1 with TRBJ2-2, with no clear D. V lost 6 bases to trimming and J lost 0 bases, with 14 bases between them. The CDR3 sequence is 15 residues long. CDR1 is DFQATT and CDR2 is SNEGSKA in the germline V gene (reference sequence). The CDR3 DNA reads as TGCAGTGCCGGACCGGAGCTTCCGAACACCGGGGAGCTGTTTTTT. Its protein product is CSAGPELPNTGELFF.

This clonotype occurred many times. In DNA, the CDR3 is TGTGCCACCAGCAGAGAGAGGCCAGGGGAGACCCAGTACTTC. This gives the protein CATSRERPGETQYF. The V call is TRBV15, the J call TRBJ2-5; D perhaps matches TRBD1 (5 bases). The V gene lost 0 bases and the J gene lost 5 bases, with 10 bases spanning the gap. This CDR3 has 14 residues. The germline CDR1 and CDR2 sequences are LNHNV and YYDKDF (reference sequence).

This clonotype was observed at least ten times. The rearrangement joins TRBV5-1 to TRBJ1-1; no firm D call. CDR3 size: 16 residues. CDR1 SGHRS and CDR2 YFSETQ come from the germline V gene. Deletions cut 1 base from V and 1 base from J, with 14 bases between. The CDR3 loop reads CASSLLRGTRNTEAFF. The CDR3 coding sequence is TGCGCCAGCAGCTTGCTCCGGGGTACCAGGAACACTGAAGCTTTCTTT.

The J gene is TRBJ2-5, the V gene TRBV11-2; 14 nucleotides align to TRBD2. The CDR3 totals 17 residues. Germline V gene data show CDR1 as SGHAT and CDR2 as FQNNGV. Trimming cost V 4 bases and J 6 bases; bases outside gene matches: 10. The CDR3: CASSSWRLAGGRKTQYF. CDR3 DNA: TGTGCCAGCAGCTCCTGGAGACTAGCGGGGGGGCGGAAGACCCAGTACTTC.

This clonotype showed up many times. The chain uses TRBV10-1 and TRBJ1-1, with a tentative D call TRBD1 (6 bases). V was cut by 0 bases and J by 4 bases, with 12 bases left in between. Germline lookup yields CDR1 WNHNN and CDR2 SYGVQD (reference sequence). This CDR3 has 15 amino acids. CDR3 in amino acids: CASSESRGVGTEAFF. The CDR3, as DNA: TGCGCCAGCAGTGAGTCGAGGGGGGTAGGCACTGAAGCTTTCTTT.

V and J are TRBV7-2 and TRBJ1-2; weak D call: TRBD1 (5 bases). Germline loops: CDR1 SGHTA, CDR2 FQGNSA. The CDR3 has 13 amino acids. V dropped 3 bases and J dropped 6 bases, with 11 bases sitting between them. CDR3 protein: CASSFRELDGYTF. In DNA form, the CDR3 reads TGTGCCAGCAGCTTCAGGGAACTGGATGGCTACACCTTC.

As to this clonotype: Possible read error: a much larger clone is one base away. The chain has TRBV19 and TRBJ2-7; the D call may be TRBD1 or TRBD2 (6 bases each). This CDR3 has 14 amino acids. Trimming stripped 5 bases from V and 7 bases from J, with 18 bases between. Germline CDR1 LNHDA, CDR2 SQIVND (reference sequence). CDR3 region: CASSGDTPGREQYF. CDR3 nucleotide sequence: TGTGCCAGTAGTGGGGACACCCCAGGGAGGGAGCAGTACTTC.

V usage is TRBV7-9 and J usage is TRBJ1-1; D possibly corresponds to TRBD1 (6 bases). Germline CDR1 SEHNR, CDR2 FQNEAQ (reference sequence). V lost 11 bases and J 6 bases, leaving 16 bases between the germline ends. The CDR3 totals 12 residues. CDR3 nucleotides: TGTGCCGGATTAGGGGGGCGTTCTGAAGCTTTCTTT. Protein: CAGLGGRSEAFF.

Only one count was recorded for this clonotype. Being one base from a much bigger clone, this may be a read error. The chain combines TRBV30 with TRBJ1-5, with a weak D call TRBD1 (5 bases). Germline V gene data show CDR1 as GTSNPN and CDR2 as SVGIG (reference sequence). The length of the CDR3 is 13 residues. The CDR3 loop is CVWGSGPGQPQHF. The CDR3 coding sequence is TGTGTCTGGGGCTCAGGTCCAGGGCAGCCCCAGCATTTT.

This clonotype was observed many times. The chain joins TRBV18 to TRBJ1-2; the D is unclear. Trimming removed 2 bases from V and 3 bases from J, with 7 bases in between. Germline V gene data show CDR1 as KGHSH and CDR2 as LQKENI. The CDR3 runs to 13 residues. This chain's CDR3 is CASSPGRDYGYTF. CDR3 in DNA: TGTGCCAGCTCACCAGGGAGGGACTATGGCTACACCTTC.

The chain recombines TRBV11-1 with TRBJ2-5, with 9 bases aligning to TRBD1. The germline V gene has CDR1 SGHAT and CDR2 FQDESV (reference sequence). This CDR3 spans 17 amino acids. V shed 5 bases and J 4 bases; nucleotides not matched to a gene: 14. The chain's CDR3 is CASSVTGTGSGRETQYF. The CDR3 nucleotides read TGTGCCAGCAGCGTTACCGGGACAGGGTCGGGACGAGAGACCCAGTACTTC.

At least ten counts were recorded for this clonotype. The chain carries TRBV19 and TRBJ1-2; weak D call: TRBD1 (5 bases). The germline gives CDR1 LNHDA, CDR2 SQIVND (reference sequence). Trimming removed 4 bases from V and 6 bases from J, with 12 bases in between. There are 13 residues in the CDR3. CDR3 DNA sequence: TGTGCCAGTAGTACCCCGATAGGGGATGGCTACACCTTC. Its protein is CASSTPIGDGYTF.